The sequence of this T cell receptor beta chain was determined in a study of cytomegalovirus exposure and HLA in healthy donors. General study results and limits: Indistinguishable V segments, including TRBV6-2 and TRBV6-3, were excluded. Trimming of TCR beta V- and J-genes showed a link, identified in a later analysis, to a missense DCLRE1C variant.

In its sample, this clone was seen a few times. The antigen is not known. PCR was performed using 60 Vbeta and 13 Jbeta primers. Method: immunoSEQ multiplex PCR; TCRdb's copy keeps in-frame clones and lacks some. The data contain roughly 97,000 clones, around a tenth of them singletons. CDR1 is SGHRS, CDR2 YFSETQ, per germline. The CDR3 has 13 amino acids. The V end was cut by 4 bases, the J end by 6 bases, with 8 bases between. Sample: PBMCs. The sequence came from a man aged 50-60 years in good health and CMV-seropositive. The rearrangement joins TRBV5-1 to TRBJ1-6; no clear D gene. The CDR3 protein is CASSPGTNSPLHF. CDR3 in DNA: TGCGCCAGCAGCCCGGGAACTAATTCACCCCTCCACTTT. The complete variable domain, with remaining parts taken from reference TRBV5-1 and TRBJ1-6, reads KAGVTQTPRYLIKTRGQQVTLSCSPISGHRSVSWYQQTPGQGLQFLFEYFSETQRNKGNFPGRFSGRQFSNSRSEMNVSTLELGDSALYLCASSPGTNSPLHFGNGTRLTVT.